The 10 T cell receptor beta chains below were found in one sample sequenced in a study of T cells in Graves' hyperthyroidism and ophthalmopathy. RNA transcripts were the template for amplifying TCR beta CDR3 regions. When the TCR CDR3 underwent first-round RT-PCR, the HTBI primer set was used. In TCRdb, the multiplex PCR reads were re-called with MiXCR into one record per CDR3 protein. This sample has 350,000 or so distinct CDR3 sequences, with 17% found just once. Sequenced input: blood. These receptors all stem from a woman aged 30 to 39 with Graves' hyperthyroidism that later progressed to Graves' ophthalmopathy.

This clonotype was seen repeatedly, ten times or more. The J gene is TRBJ2-7, the V gene TRBV30, with TRBD2 as a possible D gene (5 bases). The length of the CDR3 is 12 residues. V lost 4 bases and J 1 base, leaving 8 bases between the germline ends. From germline, CDR1 is GTSNPN and CDR2 SVGIG (reference sequence). DNA of the CDR3: TGTGCCTGGATGAGGGATTCCTACGAGCAGTACTTC. This translates into CAWMRDSYEQYF.

The chain has TRBV9 and TRBJ1-1, with D maybe TRBD1 (6 bases). The CDR3 totals 16 residues. The ends were cut back, 0 bases at V and 6 bases at J, with 18 bases in the middle. Germline V lookup: CDR1 SGDLS, CDR2 YYNGEE. The CDR3 DNA sequence: TGTGCCAGCAGCGTAGTGTCGAGGGGGAATAGGGCTGAAGCTTTCTTT. Protein sequence: CASSVVSRGNRAEAFF.

This clonotype has just a few counts. This chain uses TRBV15 with TRBJ2-5, with D perhaps matching TRBD1 or TRBD2 (6 bases each). The V and J ends lost 1 base and 0 bases respectively, with 9 bases between them. The germline gives CDR1 LNHNV, CDR2 YYDKDF (reference sequence). The CDR3 runs 15 residues. CDR3 nucleotides: TGTGCCACCAGCAGAGTAGGGGGGAACCAAGAGACCCAGTACTTC. Translation: CATSRVGGNQETQYF.

This clonotype showed up just a few times. The genes are TRBV6-1 and TRBJ2-1; 8 nucleotides agree with TRBD2. J lost 0 bases, V lost 6 bases, and 7 bases had no gene match. Germline CDR1 is MNHNS and CDR2 is SASEGT. This CDR3 spans 16 amino acids. The CDR3 DNA reads TGTGCCAGCAGAGAGCTAGCGGGTAGCTCCTACAATGAGCAGTTCTTC. This sequence encodes CASRELAGSSYNEQFF.

In this sample, this clonotype turned up a few times. The rearrangement joins TRBV20-1 to TRBJ2-5; 11 positions agree with TRBD2. There are 14 residues in the CDR3. From germline, CDR1 is DFQATT and CDR2 SNEGSKA (reference sequence). After removal of 4 bases from V and 2 bases from J, the junction contained 3 bases not matched to a gene. CDR3 nucleotide sequence: TGCAGTGCTAAGGGGACTAGCGGTCAAGAGACCCAGTACTTC. Its translation: CSAKGTSGQETQYF.

A word on this clonotype: This may stem from a read error, because a much larger clone lies one nucleotide away. The chain joins TRBV6-1 to TRBJ1-2; 8 positions match TRBD1. The V segment lost 8 bases and the J segment 4 bases; nucleotides outside the gene matches: 6. Germline lookup yields CDR1 MNHNS and CDR2 SASEGT. This CDR3 is 13 amino acids long. Here the CDR3 DNA reads TGTGCCAGCTCCCGACAGGGGCCCTATGGCTACACCTTC. This sequence encodes CASSRQGPYGYTF.

The table lists this clonotype with many counts. This chain connects TRBV20-1 to TRBJ2-1, with 8 bases that match TRBD1. V was pared by 4 bases and J by 0 bases, with 14 bases of the junction left unmatched. The CDR3 is made up of 18 amino acids. Per the germline V gene, CDR1 is DFQATT and CDR2 is SNEGSKA (reference sequence). CDR3 bases: TGCAGTGCTATGAACGGCCTGGACAGGGCGAGCTCCTACAATGAGCAGTTCTTC. It is translated as CSAMNGLDRASSYNEQFF.

This clonotype was counted a few times. This sequence joins TRBV28 and TRBJ1-5, with D unclear. Germline CDR1 MDHEN, CDR2 SYDVKM. Trimming pared 3 bases from V and 7 bases from J, leaving 7 bases between. The CDR3 has 12 amino acids. Here the CDR3 reads CASSFDLQPQHF. The CDR3 DNA reads as TGTGCCAGCAGTTTCGACCTGCAGCCCCAGCATTTT.

This clonotype has at least ten counts. The V call is TRBV4-1, the J call TRBJ2-1; TRBD2 agrees at 9 bases. This CDR3 spans 17 amino acids. The junction had 12 bases not matched to a gene; V was cut back by 5 bases and J by 4 bases. The V gene's germline CDR1 is MGHRA and CDR2 YSYEKL. CDR3 region: CASSASPTSGVYNEQFF. The CDR3 nucleotides read TGCGCCAGCAGCGCAAGCCCGACTAGCGGAGTATACAATGAGCAGTTCTTC.

The sample holds many counts of this clonotype. The CDR3: CASSLIGRPRDSYEQYF. The CDR3 DNA is TGTGCCAGCAGCTTAATCGGGCGTCCACGAGACTCCTACGAGCAGTACTTC. This chain connects TRBV11-2 to TRBJ2-7; no reliable D call. Germline values: CDR1 SGHAT, CDR2 FQNNGV. The CDR3 contains 17 residues. Trimming stripped 2 bases from V and 0 bases from J, with 17 bases between.